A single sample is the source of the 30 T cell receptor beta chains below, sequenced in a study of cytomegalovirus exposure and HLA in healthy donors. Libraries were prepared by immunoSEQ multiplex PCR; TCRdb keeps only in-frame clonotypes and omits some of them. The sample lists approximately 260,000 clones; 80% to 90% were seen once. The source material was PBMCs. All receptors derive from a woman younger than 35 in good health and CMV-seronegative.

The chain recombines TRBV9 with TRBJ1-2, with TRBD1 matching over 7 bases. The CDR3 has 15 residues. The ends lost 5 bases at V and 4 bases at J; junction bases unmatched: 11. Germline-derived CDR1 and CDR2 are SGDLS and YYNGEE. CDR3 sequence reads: CASRAGTEVSYGYTF. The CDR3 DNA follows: TGTGCCAGCAGGGCCGGGACAGAAGTCTCCTATGGCTACACCTTC.

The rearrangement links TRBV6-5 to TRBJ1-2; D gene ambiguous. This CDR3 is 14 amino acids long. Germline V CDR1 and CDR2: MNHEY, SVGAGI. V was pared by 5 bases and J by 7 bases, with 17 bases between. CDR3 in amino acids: CASSLREGLGGYTF. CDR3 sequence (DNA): TGTGCCAGCAGTCTACGCGAGGGCCTGGGTGGCTACACCTTC.

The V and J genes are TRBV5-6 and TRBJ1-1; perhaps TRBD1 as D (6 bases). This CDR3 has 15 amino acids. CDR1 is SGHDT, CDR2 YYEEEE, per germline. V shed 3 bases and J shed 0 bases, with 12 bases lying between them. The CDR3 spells CASSWWGLLNTEAFF. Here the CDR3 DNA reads TGTGCCAGCAGCTGGTGGGGGCTCCTGAACACTGAAGCTTTCTTT.

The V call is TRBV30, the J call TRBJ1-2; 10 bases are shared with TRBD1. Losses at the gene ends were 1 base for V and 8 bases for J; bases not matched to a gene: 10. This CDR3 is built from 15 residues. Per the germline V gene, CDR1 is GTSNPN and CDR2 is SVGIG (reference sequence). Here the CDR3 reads CAWSDLGTGVKGYTF. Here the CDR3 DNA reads TGTGCCTGGAGTGACCTCGGGACAGGGGTTAAAGGCTACACCTTC.

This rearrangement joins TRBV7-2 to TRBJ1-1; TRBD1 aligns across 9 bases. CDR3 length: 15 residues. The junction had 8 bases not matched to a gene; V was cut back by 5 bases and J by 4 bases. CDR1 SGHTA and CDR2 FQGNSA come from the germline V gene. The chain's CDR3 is CASSPIDRGSTEAFF. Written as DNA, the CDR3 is TGTGCCAGCAGCCCTATTGACAGGGGGAGCACTGAAGCTTTCTTT.

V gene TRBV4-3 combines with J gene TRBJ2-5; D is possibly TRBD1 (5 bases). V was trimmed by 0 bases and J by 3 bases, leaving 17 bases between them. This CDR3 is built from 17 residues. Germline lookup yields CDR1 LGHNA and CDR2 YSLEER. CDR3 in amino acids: CASSQEGVGRQKETQYF. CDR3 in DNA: TGCGCCAGCAGCCAAGAAGGGGTAGGCAGACAGAAAGAGACCCAGTACTTC.

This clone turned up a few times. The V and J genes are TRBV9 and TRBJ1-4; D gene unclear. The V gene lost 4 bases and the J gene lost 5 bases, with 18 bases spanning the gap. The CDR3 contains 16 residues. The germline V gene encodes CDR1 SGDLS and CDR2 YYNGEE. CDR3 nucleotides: TGTGCCAGCAGCCCGGGATTAATTGAGGCCAATGAAAAACTGTTTTTT. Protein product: CASSPGLIEANEKLFF.

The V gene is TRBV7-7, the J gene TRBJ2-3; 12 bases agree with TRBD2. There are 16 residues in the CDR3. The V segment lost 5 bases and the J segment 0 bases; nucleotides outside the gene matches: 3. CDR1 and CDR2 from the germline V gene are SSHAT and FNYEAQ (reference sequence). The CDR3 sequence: CASSTGTSGSTDTQYF. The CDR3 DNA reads TGTGCCAGCAGCACCGGGACTAGCGGGAGCACAGATACGCAGTATTTT.

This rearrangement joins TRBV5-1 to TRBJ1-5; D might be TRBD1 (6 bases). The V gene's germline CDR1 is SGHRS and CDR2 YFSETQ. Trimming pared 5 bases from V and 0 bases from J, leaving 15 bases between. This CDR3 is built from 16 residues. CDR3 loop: CASSSGDRNSNQPQHF. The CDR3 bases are TGCGCCAGCAGTTCCGGCGACAGGAATAGCAATCAGCCCCAGCATTTT.

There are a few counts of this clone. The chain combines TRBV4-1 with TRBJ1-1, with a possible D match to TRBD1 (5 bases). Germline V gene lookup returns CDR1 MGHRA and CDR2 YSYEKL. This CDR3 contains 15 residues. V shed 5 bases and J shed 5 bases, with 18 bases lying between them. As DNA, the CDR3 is TGCGCCAGCAGCGTACAGGACACAGTGGGGACTGAAGCTTTCTTT. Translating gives CASSVQDTVGTEAFF.

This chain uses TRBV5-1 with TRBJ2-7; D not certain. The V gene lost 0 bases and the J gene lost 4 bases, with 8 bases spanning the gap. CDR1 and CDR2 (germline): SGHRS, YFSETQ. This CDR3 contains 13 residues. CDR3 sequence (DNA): TGCGCCAGCAGCTTGGTATACGGTTACGAGCAGTACTTC. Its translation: CASSLVYGYEQYF.

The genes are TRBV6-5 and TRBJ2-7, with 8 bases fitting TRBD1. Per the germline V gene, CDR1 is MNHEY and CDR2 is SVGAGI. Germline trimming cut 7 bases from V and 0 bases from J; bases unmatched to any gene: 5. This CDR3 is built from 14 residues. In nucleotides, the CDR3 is TGTGCCAGCACAGGACAGGGTTCCTCCTACGAGCAGTACTTC. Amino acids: CASTGQGSSYEQYF.

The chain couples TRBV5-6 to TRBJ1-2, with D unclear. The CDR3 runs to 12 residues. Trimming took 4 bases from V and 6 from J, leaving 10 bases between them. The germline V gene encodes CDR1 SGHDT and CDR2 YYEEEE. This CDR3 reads CASSPDGNGYTF. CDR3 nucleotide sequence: TGTGCCAGCAGCCCGGACGGGAATGGCTACACCTTC. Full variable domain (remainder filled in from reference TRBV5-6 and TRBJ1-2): DAGVTQSPTHLIKTRGQQVTLRCSPKSGHDTVSWYQQALGQGPQFIFQYYEEEERQRGNFPDRFSGHQFPNYSSELNVNALLLGDSALYLCASSPDGNGYTFGSGTRLTVV.

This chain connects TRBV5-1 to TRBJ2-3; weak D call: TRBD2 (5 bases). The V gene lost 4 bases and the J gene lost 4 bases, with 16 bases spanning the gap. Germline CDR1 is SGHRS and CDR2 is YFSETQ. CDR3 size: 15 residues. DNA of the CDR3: TGCGCCAGCAGCGGTATGACTATTGCCTCAGATACGCAGTATTTT. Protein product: CASSGMTIASDTQYF.

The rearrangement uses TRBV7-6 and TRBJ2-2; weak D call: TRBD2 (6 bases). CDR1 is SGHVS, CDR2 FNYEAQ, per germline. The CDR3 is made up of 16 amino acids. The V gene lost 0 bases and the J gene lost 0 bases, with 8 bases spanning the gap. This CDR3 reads CASSLAGLTNTGELFF. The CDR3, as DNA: TGTGCCAGCAGCTTAGCGGGACTTACGAACACCGGGGAGCTGTTTTTT.

In DNA form, the CDR3 reads TGTGCCACCAGCAGAGATTTCTACGGGGGTTACGAGCAGTACTTC. Protein: CATSRDFYGGYEQYF. The chain is built from TRBV15 and TRBJ2-7, with a weak D call TRBD2 (6 bases). Germline V CDR1 and CDR2: LNHNV, YYDKDF (reference sequence). This CDR3 is built from 15 residues. The V end lost 0 bases, the J end lost 4 bases, and 13 bases lay between the germline ends.

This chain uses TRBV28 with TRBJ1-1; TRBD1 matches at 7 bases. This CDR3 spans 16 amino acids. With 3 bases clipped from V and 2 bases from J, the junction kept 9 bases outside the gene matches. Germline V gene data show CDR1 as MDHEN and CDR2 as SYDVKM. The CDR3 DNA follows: TGTGCCAGCAGTTTGAACTCGGGACAGACTAACACTGAAGCTTTCTTT. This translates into CASSLNSGQTNTEAFF.

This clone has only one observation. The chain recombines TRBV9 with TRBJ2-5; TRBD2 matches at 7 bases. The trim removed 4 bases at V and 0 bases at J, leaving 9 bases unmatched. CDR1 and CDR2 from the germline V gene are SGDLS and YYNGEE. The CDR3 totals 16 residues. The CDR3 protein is CASSLSSGLYQETQYF. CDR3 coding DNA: TGTGCCAGCAGCTTGAGTAGCGGGTTATACCAAGAGACCCAGTACTTC.

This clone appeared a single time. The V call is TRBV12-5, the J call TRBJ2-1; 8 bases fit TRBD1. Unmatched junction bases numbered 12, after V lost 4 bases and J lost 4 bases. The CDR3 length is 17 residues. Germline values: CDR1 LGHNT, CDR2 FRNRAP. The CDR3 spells CASGSNTGTGGYNEQFF. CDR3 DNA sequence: TGTGCTAGTGGTTCGAACACCGGGACAGGAGGTTACAATGAGCAGTTCTTC.

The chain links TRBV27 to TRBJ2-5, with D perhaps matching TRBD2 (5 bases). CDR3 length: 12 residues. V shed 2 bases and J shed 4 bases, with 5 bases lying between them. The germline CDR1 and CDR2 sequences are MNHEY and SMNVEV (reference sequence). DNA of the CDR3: TGTGCCAGCAGTTTACGGGGAGAGACCCAGTACTTC. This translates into CASSLRGETQYF.

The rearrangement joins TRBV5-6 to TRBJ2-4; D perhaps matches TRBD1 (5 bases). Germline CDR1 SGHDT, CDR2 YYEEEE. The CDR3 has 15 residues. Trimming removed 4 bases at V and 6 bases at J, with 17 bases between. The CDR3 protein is CASSPVGASGNIQYF. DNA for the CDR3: TGTGCCAGCAGCCCGGTAGGGGCCTCGGGAAACATTCAGTACTTC.

CDR3 DNA: TGTGCCAGCAGTTACCCACCCCGGGCTTTCTTT. Translating gives CASSYPPRAFF. V gene TRBV6-1 combines with J gene TRBJ1-1; D remains ambiguous. The CDR3 spans 11 residues. Trimming left V 5 bases short and J 11 bases short, with 12 bases between. Germline values: CDR1 MNHNS, CDR2 SASEGT.

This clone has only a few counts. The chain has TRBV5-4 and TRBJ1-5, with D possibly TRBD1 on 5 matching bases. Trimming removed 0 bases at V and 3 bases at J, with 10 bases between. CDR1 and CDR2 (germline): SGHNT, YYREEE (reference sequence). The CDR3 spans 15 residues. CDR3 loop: CASSLDRSPNQPQHF. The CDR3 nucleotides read TGTGCCAGCAGCTTGGACAGGTCCCCCAATCAGCCCCAGCATTTT.

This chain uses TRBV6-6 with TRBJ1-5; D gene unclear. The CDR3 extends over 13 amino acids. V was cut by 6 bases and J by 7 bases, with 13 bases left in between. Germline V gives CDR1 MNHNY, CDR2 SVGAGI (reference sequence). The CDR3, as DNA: TGTGCCAGCAGGAGGGAGGGTGGGCAGCCCCAGCATTTT. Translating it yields CASRREGGQPQHF.

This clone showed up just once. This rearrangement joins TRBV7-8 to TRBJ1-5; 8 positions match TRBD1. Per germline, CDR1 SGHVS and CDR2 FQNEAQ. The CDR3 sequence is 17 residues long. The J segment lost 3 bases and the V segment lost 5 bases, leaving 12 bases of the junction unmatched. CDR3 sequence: CASSRPSTGVFNQPQHF. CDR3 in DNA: TGTGCCAGCAGCCGACCGTCGACAGGGGTCTTCAATCAGCCCCAGCATTTT.

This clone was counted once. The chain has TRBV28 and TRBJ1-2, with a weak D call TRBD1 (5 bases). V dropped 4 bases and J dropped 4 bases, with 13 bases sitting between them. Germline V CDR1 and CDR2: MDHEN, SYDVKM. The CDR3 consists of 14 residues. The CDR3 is CASSSPDRAYGYTF. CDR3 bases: TGTGCCAGCAGTTCCCCCGACAGAGCCTATGGCTACACCTTC.

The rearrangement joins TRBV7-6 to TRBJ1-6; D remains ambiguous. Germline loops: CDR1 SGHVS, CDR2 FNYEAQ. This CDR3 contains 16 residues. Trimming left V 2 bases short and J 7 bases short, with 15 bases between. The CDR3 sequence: CASSLRVDRENSPLHF. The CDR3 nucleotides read TGTGCCAGCAGCTTACGGGTTGATCGCGAAAATTCACCCCTCCACTTT. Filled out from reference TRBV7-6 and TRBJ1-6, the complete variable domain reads GAGVSQSPRYKVTKRGQDVALRCDPISGHVSLYWYRQALGQGPEFLTYFNYEAQQDKSGLPNDRFSAERPEGSISTLTIQRTEQRDSAMYRCASSLRVDRENSPLHFGNGTRLTVT.

The CDR3 here is CASSFGFVGSSTDTQYF. CDR3 DNA: TGTGCCAGCAGTTTTGGATTCGTGGGCAGTAGCACAGATACGCAGTATTTT. The chain combines TRBV28 with TRBJ2-3; the D is unclear. V lost 3 bases, J lost 0 bases, and 16 bases lay in between. CDR1 is MDHEN and CDR2 is SYDVKM in the germline V gene. This CDR3 comprises 17 residues. The full variable domain, its missing parts supplied by reference TRBV28 and TRBJ2-3, is DVKVTQSSRYLVKRTGEKVFLECVQDMDHENMFWYRQDPGLGLRLIYFSYDVKMKEKGDIPEGYSVSREKKERFSLILESASTNQTSMYLCASSFGFVGSSTDTQYFGPGTRLTVL.

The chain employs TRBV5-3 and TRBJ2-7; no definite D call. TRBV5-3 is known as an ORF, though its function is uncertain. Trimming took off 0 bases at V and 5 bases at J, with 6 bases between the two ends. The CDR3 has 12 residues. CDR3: CARSLDIHEQYF. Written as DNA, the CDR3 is TGTGCCAGAAGCTTGGACATCCACGAGCAGTACTTC.

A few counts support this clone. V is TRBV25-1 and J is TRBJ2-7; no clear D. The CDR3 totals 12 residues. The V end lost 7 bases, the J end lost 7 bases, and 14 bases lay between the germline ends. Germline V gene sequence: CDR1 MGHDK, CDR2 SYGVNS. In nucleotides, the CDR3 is TGTGCCAGCATGAGAGCCTTCGGGGAGCAGTACTTC. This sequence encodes CASMRAFGEQYF.